The source of this T cell receptor (beta chain) is a study of T cells in Graves' hyperthyroidism and ophthalmopathy. Findings and limits, study-wide: It was a median approximately six months before onset that the model predicted ophthalmopathy.

Template material for amplifying TCR beta CDR3 regions consisted of RNA transcripts. The HTBI primer set was used in a first-round RT-PCR of the TCR CDR3. One entry per CDR3 protein results from TCRdb running MiXCR on the multiplex PCR reads. The sample records over 500,000 distinct CDR3 sequences, 12% to 15% being singletons. The CDR3 is 13 amino acids. The ends were cut back, 5 bases at V and 6 bases at J, with 11 bases in the middle. Germline-derived CDR1 and CDR2 are SNHLY and FYNNEI. In regard to this clonotype: Its antigen is unknown. It may be a read error: a sequence one base away is much more abundant. Lacking the conserved final phenylalanine or tryptophan, this CDR3 likely reflects a read error.

Sequenced: blood. The clonotype comes from a woman in her 40s with Graves' hyperthyroidism. V is TRBV2 and J is TRBJ2-1; D gene uncertain. The CDR3 nucleotides are TGTGCCAGCAGTAGTTTATTTCCCAATGAGCAGTTCCTC. Its protein is CASSSLFPNEQFL.